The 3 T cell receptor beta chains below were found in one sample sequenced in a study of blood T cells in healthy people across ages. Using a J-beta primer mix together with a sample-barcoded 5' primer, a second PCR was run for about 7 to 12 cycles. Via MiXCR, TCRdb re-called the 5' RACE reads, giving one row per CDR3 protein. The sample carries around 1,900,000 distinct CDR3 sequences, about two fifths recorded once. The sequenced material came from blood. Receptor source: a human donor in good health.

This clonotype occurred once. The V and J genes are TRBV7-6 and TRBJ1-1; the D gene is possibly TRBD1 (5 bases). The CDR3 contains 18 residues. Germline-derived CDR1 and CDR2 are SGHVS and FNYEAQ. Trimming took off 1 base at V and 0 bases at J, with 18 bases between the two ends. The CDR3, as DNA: TGTGCCAGCAGCTTAGTGGCGGGGCGTCTTTTAATGAACACTGAAGCTTTCTTT. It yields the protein CASSLVAGRLLMNTEAFF.

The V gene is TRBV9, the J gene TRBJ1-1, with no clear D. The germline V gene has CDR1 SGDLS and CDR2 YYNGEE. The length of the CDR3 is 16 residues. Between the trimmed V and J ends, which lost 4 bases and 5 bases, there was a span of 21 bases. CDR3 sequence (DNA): TGTGCCAGCAGCCCATCAGGAAAGGGTCGGCTGACTGAAGCTTTCTTT. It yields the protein CASSPSGKGRLTEAFF.

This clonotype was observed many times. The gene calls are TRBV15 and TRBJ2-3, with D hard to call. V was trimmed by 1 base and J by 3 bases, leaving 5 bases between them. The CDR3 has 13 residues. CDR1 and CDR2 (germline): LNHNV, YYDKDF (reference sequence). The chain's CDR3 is CATSRVTTDTQYF. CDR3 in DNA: TGTGCCACCAGCAGAGTAACAACAGATACGCAGTATTTT.